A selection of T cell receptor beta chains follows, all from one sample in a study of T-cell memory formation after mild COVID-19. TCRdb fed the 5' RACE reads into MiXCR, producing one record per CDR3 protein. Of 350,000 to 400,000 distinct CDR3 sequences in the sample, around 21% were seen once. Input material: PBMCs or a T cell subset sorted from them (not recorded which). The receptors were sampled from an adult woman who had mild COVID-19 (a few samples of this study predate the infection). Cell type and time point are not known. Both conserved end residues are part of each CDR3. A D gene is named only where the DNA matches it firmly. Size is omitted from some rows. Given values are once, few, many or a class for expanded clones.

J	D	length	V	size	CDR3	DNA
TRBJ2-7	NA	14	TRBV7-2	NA	CASSLRGASYEQYF	TGTGCCAGCAGCTTAAGGGGGGCCTCCTACGAGCAGTACTTC
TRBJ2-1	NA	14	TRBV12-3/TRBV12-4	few	CASSPERTYNEQFF	TGTGCCAGCAGCCCCGAGAGGACCTACAATGAGCAGTTCTTC
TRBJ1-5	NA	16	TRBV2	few	CASSEESGQYDQPQHF	TGTGCCAGCAGTGAAGAAAGTGGACAGTATGATCAGCCCCAGCATTTT
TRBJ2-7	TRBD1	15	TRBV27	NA	CASSTHPGQGHEQYF	TGTGCCAGCAGTACCCATCCGGGACAGGGTCACGAGCAGTACTTC
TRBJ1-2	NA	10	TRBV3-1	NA	CAAGDYGYTF	TGTGCCGCAGGAGACTATGGCTACACCTTC
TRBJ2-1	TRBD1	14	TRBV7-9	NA	CASPKGASYNEQFF	TGTGCCAGCCCGAAGGGGGCCTCCTACAATGAGCAGTTCTTC
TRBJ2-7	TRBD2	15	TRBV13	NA	CASSPGLAGSDEQYF	TGTGCCAGCAGCCCCGGACTAGCGGGTTCGGACGAGCAGTACTTC
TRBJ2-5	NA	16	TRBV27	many	CASSLSFQGYQETQYF	TGTGCCAGCAGTTTATCATTCCAGGGCTACCAAGAGACCCAGTACTTC
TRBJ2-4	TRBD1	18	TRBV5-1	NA	CASRTGTGDSLAKNIQYF	TGCGCCAGCAGAACCGGGACAGGAGATTCCTTAGCCAAAAACATTCAGTACTTC
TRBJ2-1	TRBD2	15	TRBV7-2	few	CASSYRLSGSSEQFF	TGTGCCAGCAGCTACCGACTAAGCGGGAGTTCTGAGCAGTTCTTC
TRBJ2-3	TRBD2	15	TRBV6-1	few	CASSGLAGGPDTQYF	TGTGCCAGCAGTGGACTAGCGGGAGGGCCAGATACGCAGTATTTT
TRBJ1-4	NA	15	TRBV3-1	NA	CASSQDDATNEKLFF	TGTGCCAGCAGCCAAGATGATGCAACTAATGAAAAACTGTTTTTT
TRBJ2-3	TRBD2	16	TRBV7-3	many	CASSTTSGGTTDTQYF	TGTGCCAGCAGCACCACTAGCGGGGGGACCACAGATACGCAGTATTTT
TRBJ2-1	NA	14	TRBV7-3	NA	CASSRTPGGNEQFF	TGTGCCAGCAGCAGGACCCCCGGGGGCAATGAGCAGTTCTTC
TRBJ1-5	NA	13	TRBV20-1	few	CSASRGSNQPQHF	TGCAGTGCTAGTAGGGGAAGCAATCAGCCCCAGCATTTT
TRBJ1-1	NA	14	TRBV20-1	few	CSAKDGSMNTEAFF	TGCAGTGCAAAGGACGGCTCCATGAACACTGAAGCTTTCTTT
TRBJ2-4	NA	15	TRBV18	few	CASSLVDMGKNIQYF	TGTGCCAGCTCACTCGTGGACATGGGCAAAAACATTCAGTACTTC
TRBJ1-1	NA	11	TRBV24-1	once	CATMENTEAFF	TGTGCCACCATGGAAAACACCGAAGCTTTCTTT
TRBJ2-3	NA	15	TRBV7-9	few	CASSLASRGTSRQYF	TGTGCCAGCAGCTTAGCGAGTCGAGGGACCAGCCGGCAGTATTTT
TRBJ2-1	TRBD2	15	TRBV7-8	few	CASSPGTSDIMQQFF	TGTGCCAGCAGCCCAGGGACTAGCGACATAATGCAGCAGTTCTTC
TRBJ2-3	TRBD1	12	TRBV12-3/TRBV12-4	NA	CASSFSSQDRDF	TGTGCCAGCAGTTTTAGCTCTCAGGACAGGGATTTT
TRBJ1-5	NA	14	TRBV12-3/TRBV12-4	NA	CASSFRRMDQPQHF	TGTGCCAGCAGTTTTAGACGGATGGATCAGCCCCAGCATTTT
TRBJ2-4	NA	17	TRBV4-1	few	CASSQGGVTLAKNIQYF	TGCGCCAGCAGCCAAGGAGGGGTTACCTTAGCCAAAAACATTCAGTACTTC
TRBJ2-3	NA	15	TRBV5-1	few	CASKLEGGSGDTQYF	TGCGCCAGCAAGTTGGAGGGGGGCTCGGGAGATACGCAGTATTTT
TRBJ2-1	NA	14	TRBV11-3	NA	CASSSVRTEGEQFF	TGTGCCAGCAGCTCCGTACGGACAGAGGGTGAGCAGTTCTTC
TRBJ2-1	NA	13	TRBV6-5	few	CASSVGGASGQFF	TGTGCCAGCTCCGTGGGTGGCGCCTCTGGGCAGTTCTTC
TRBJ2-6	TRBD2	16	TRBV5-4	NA	CASSPSGSPGANVLTF	TGTGCCAGCAGTCCTAGCGGGAGCCCTGGGGCCAACGTCCTGACTTTC
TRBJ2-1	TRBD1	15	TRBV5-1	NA	CASSTTGGSYNEQFF	TGCGCCAGCAGCACGACAGGGGGTTCCTACAATGAGCAGTTCTTC
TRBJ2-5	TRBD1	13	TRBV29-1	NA	CSVGTAPGETQYF	TGCAGCGTCGGGACAGCCCCCGGGGAGACCCAGTACTTC
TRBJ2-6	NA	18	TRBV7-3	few	CASSLGRGPLAGANVLTF	TGTGCCAGCAGCTTGGGGAGGGGGCCCCTCGCCGGGGCCAACGTCCTGACTTTC
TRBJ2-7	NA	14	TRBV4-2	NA	CASSPATGKYEQYF	TGTGCCAGCAGCCCGGCGACCGGGAAATACGAGCAGTACTTC
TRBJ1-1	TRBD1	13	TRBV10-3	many	CAIRRQGASEVDF	TGTGCCATCAGACGACAGGGGGCCTCAGAAGTTGATTTT
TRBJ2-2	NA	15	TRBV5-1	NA	CASSPEGTGTGELFF	TGCGCCAGCAGCCCAGAGGGGACGGGCACCGGGGAGCTGTTTTTT
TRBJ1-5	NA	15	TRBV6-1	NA	CASSESGPIHRSQHF	TGTGCCAGCAGTGAAAGCGGGCCGATTCATCGGTCCCAGCATTTT
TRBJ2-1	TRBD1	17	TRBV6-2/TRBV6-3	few	CASRERQGAVSYNEQFF	TGTGCCAGCAGAGAGAGACAGGGGGCAGTTTCCTACAATGAGCAGTTCTTC
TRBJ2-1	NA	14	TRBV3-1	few	CASSPNWGAGEQFF	TGTGCCAGCAGCCCTAACTGGGGGGCGGGTGAGCAGTTCTTC
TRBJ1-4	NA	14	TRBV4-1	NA	CASSQAGIREKLFF	TGCGCCAGCAGCCAAGCAGGGATTCGGGAAAAACTGTTTTTT